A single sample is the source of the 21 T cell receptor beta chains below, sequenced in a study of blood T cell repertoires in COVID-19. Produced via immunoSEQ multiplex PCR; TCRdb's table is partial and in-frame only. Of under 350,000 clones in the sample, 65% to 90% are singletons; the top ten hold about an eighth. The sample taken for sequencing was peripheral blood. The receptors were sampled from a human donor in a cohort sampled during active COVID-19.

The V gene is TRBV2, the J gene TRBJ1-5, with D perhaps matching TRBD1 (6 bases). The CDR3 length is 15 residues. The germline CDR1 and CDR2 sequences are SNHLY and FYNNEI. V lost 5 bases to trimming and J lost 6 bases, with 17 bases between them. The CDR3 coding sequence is TGTGCCAGCAGTTCACAGGGTATGTTAGGTCAGCCCCAGCATTTT. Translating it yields CASSSQGMLGQPQHF. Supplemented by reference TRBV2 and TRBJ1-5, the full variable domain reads EPEVTQTPSHQVTQMGQEVILRCVPISNHLYFYWYRQILGQKVEFLVSFYNNEISEKSEIFDDQFSVERPDGSNFTLKIRSTKLEDSAMYFCASSSQGMLGQPQHFGDGTRLSIL.

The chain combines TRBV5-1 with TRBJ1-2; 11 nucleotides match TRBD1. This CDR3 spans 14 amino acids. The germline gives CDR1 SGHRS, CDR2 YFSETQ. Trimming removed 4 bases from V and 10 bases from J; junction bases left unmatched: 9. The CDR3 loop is CASSRGDRGDVYTF. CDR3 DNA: TGCGCCAGCAGCAGAGGGGACAGGGGGGATGTCTACACCTTC.

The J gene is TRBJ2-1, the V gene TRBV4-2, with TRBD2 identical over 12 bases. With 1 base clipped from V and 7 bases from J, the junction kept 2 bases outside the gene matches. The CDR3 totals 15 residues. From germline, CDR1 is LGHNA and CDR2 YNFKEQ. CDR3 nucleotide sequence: TGTGCCAGCAGCCAAGTCACTAGCGGGGGGAATGAGCAGTTCTTC. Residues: CASSQVTSGGNEQFF.

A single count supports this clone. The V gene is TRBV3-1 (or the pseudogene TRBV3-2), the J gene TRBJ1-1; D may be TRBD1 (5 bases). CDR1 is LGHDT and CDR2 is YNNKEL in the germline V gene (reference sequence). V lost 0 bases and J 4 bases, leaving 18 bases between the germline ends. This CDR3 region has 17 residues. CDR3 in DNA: TGTGCCAGCAGCCAAGAGTACCCAGGGTATGATGGCACTGAAGCTTTCTTT. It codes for CASSQEYPGYDGTEAFF.

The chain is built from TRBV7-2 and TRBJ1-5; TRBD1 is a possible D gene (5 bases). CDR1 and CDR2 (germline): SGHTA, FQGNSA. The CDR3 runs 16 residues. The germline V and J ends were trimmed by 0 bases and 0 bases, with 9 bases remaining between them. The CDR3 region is CASSLAGGLSNQPQHF. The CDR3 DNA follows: TGTGCCAGCAGCTTAGCGGGGGGTCTTAGCAATCAGCCCCAGCATTTT.

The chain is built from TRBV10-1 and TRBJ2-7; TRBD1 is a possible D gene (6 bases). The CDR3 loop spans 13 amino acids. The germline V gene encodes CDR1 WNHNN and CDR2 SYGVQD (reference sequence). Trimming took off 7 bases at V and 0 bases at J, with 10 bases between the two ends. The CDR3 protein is CASTDRPSYEQYF. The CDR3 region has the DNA TGCGCCAGCACCGACAGGCCCTCCTACGAGCAGTACTTC.

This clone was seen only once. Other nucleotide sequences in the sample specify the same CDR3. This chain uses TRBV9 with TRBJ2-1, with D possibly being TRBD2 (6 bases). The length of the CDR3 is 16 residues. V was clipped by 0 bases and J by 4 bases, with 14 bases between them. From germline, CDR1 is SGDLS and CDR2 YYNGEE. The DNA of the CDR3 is TGTGCCAGCAGCGTAGGATCACTAGCCATTTACAATGAGCAGTTCTTC. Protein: CASSVGSLAIYNEQFF.

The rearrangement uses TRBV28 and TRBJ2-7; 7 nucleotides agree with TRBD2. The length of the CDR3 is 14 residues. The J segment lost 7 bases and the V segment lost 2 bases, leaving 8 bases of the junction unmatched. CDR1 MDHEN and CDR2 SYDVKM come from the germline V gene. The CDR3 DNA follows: TGTGCCAGCAGTTTAACAGGCGGGAGAATTGAGCAGTACTTC. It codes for CASSLTGGRIEQYF.

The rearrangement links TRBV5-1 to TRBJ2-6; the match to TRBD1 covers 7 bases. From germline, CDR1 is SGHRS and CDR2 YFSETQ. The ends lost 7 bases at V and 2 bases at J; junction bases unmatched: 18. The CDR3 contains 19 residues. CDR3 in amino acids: CASRQGVLSIGTGANVLTF. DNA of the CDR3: TGCGCCAGCCGACAGGGCGTCCTCTCGATTGGAACTGGGGCCAACGTCCTGACTTTC.

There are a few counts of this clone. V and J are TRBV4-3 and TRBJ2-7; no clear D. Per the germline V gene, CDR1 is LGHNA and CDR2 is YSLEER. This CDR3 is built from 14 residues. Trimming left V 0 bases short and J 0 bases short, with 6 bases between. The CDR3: CASSQDLASYEQYF. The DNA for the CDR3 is TGCGCCAGCAGCCAAGATCTGGCCTCCTACGAGCAGTACTTC.

DNA for the CDR3: TGTGCCAGCAGCCCGGGACTAGCGGCAGATACGCAGTATTTT. Its translation: CASSPGLAADTQYF. The chain links TRBV7-2 to TRBJ2-3; TRBD2 matches at 11 bases. The CDR3 sequence is 14 residues long. Per germline, CDR1 SGHTA and CDR2 FQGNSA. V shed 5 bases and J 4 bases; nucleotides not matched to a gene: 2.

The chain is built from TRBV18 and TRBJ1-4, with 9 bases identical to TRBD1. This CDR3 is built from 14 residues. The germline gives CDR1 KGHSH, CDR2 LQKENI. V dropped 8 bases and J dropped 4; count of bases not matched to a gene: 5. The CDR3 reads CASRRQGVNEKLFF. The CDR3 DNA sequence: TGTGCCAGCCGGAGACAGGGGGTTAATGAAAAACTGTTTTTT.

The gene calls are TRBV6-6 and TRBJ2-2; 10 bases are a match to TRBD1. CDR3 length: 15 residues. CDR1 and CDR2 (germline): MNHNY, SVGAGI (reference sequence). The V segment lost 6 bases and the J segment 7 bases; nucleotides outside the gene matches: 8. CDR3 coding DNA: TGTGCCAGCAGAGCGACAGGGGGCAGAGGCGGGGAGCTGTTTTTT. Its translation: CASRATGGRGGELFF.

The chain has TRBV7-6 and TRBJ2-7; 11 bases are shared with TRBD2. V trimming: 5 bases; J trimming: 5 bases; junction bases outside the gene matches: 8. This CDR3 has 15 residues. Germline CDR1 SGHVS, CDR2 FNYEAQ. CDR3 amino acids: CASSPTSGSFDEQYF. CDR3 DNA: TGTGCCAGCAGCCCCACTAGCGGGAGCTTCGACGAGCAGTACTTC.

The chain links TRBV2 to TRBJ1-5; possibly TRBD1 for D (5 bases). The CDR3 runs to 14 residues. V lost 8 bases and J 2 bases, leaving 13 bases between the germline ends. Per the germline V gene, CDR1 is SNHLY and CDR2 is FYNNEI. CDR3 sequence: CASSQDSGNQPQHF. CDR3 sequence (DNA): TGTGCCAGCTCACAGGATTCCGGCAATCAGCCCCAGCATTTT.

The CDR3 coding sequence is TGCGCCAGCAGGCTCCTAGCGGGAAGCACAGATACGCAGTATTTT. This codes for CASRLLAGSTDTQYF. This chain uses TRBV5-1 with TRBJ2-3; 9 bases align to TRBD2. This CDR3 region has 15 residues. Germline-derived CDR1 and CDR2 are SGHRS and YFSETQ. Trimming cost V 5 bases and J 0 bases; bases outside gene matches: 4.

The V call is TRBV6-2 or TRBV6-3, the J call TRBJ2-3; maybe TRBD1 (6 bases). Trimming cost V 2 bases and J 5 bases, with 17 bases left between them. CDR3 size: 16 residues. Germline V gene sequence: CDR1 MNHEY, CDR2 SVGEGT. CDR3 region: CASSYKLVGAVDTQYF. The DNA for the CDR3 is TGTGCCAGCAGTTACAAGCTGGTGGGGGCGGTAGATACGCAGTATTTT.

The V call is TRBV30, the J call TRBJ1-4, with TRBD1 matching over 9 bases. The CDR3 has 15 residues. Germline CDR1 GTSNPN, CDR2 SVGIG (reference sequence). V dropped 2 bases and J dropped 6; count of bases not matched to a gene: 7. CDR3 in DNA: TGTGCCTGGAGTAGTTTGGGACAGGGCGATGAAAAACTGTTTTTT. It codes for CAWSSLGQGDEKLFF.

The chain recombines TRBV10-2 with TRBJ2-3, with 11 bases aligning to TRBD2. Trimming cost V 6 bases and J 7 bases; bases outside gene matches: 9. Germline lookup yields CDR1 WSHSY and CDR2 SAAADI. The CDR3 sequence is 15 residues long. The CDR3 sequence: CASSPGLADSYTQYF. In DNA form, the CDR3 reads TGCGCCAGCAGCCCGGGACTAGCGGATTCATATACGCAGTATTTT.

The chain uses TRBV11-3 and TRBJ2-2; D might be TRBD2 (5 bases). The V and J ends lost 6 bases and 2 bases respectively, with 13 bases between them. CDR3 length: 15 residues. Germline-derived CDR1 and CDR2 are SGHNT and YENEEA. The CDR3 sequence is CASSFRAANTGELFF. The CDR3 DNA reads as TGTGCCAGCAGTTTCCGAGCGGCCAACACCGGGGAGCTGTTTTTT. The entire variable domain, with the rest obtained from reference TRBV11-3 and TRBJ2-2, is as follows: EAGVVQSPRYKIIEKKQPVAFWCNPISGHNTLYWYLQNLGQGPELLIRYENEEAVDDSQLPKDRFSAERLKGVDSTLKIQPAELGDSAVYLCASSFRAANTGELFFGEGSRLTVL.

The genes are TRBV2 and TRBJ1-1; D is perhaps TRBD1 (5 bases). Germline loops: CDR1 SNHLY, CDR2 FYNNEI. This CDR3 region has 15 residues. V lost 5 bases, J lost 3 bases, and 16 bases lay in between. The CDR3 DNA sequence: TGTGCCAGCAGTATGGGACGGGGGTTGGACACTGAAGCTTTCTTT. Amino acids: CASSMGRGLDTEAFF.